The next 26 T cell receptor beta chains were all read from a single sample in a study of post-analysis software for immune sequencing data. Libraries were made from TCR beta cDNA, and they carried unique molecular identifiers. TCRdb fed the PCR reads into MiXCR, producing one record per CDR3 protein. Seen here are more than 450,000 distinct CDR3 sequences, around a third observed once, and the top ten hold under 7%. Study observations and caveats: With TRBV5-6, TRBV5-1 and TRBV20-1 included, about five TRBV segments were more frequent in patients than in controls.

Their specific antigens are unknown. Sequenced input: blood. These receptors were taken from a girl aged 2-17 years with multiple sclerosis.

This chain links TRBV12-3 or TRBV12-4 with TRBJ2-5; TRBD1 or TRBD2 may be the D gene (7 bases each). The CDR3 covers 15 residues. Trimming shortened V by 6 bases and J by 4 bases, and 18 bases separated the two germline ends. Here the CDR3 reads CASSPLGGGRETQYF. As DNA, the CDR3 is TGTGCCAGCAGCCCTTTGGGAGGGGGCCGAGAGACCCAGTACTTC.

This clonotype was counted a few times. The rearrangement links TRBV6-2 or TRBV6-3 to TRBJ1-6; D remains unclear. CDR1 is MNHEY and CDR2 is SVGEGT in the germline V gene. CDR3 length equals 12 residues. Trimming took off 5 bases at V and 17 bases at J, with 16 bases between the two ends. The CDR3 bases are TGTGCCAGCAGTGCTCCGGGTGGGATCTTCCACTTT. Its protein is CASSAPGGIFHF.

The chain has TRBV7-2 and TRBJ1-4; 11 positions agree with TRBD1. V lost 4 bases, J lost 6 bases, and 7 bases stayed unmatched. The germline V gene has CDR1 SGHTA and CDR2 FQGNSA. The length of the CDR3 is 16 residues. CDR3 bases: TGTGCCAGCAGCTATAGAGGGACAGGGGGTTATGAAAAACTGTTTTTT. Translating gives CASSYRGTGGYEKLFF.

This clonotype was seen more than once but under ten times. J is TRBJ2-1 and V is TRBV11-2, with a tentative D call TRBD2 (5 bases). There are 13 residues in the CDR3. CDR1 and CDR2 (germline): SGHAT, FQNNGV. V was pared by 4 bases and J by 10 bases, with 14 bases between. CDR3 bases: TGTGCCAGCAGCTCAGAACGGGGTAGGGAGCAGTTCTTC. As protein: CASSSERGREQFF.

The CDR3 reads CASSLGQGGVQPQHF. As DNA, the CDR3 is TGCGCCAGCAGCTTGGGGCAGGGGGGCGTTCAGCCCCAGCATTTT. The chain joins TRBV5-1 to TRBJ1-5, with 7 bases fitting TRBD1. The CDR3 length is 15 residues. Germline V gives CDR1 SGHRS, CDR2 YFSETQ. J was trimmed by 6 bases and V by 0 bases; bases with no gene match: 6. Based on the CDR3 plus reference TRBV5-1 and TRBJ1-5, the full variable domain is KAGVTQTPRYLIKTRGQQVTLSCSPISGHRSVSWYQQTPGQGLQFLFEYFSETQRNKGNFPGRFSGRQFSNSRSEMNVSTLELGDSALYLCASSLGQGGVQPQHFGDGTRLSIL.

V is TRBV11-2 and J is TRBJ2-2, with D unclear. Trimming took 5 bases from V and 7 from J, leaving 14 bases between them. CDR3 length: 14 amino acids. Looked up from germline, CDR1 is SGHAT and CDR2 is FQNNGV. Here the CDR3 DNA reads TGTGCCAGCAGCCCACGAATAGAAAACGGGGAGCTGTTTTTT. As protein: CASSPRIENGELFF.

The chain employs TRBV5-1 and TRBJ2-1; 7 nucleotides align to TRBD2. CDR1 and CDR2 from the germline V gene are SGHRS and YFSETQ. The CDR3 runs to 16 residues. V lost 0 bases to trimming and J lost 12 bases; unmatched junction nucleotides: 15. The CDR3 coding sequence is TGCGCCAGCAGCTTGGGAATTAGCGGGCTTATAGATGGGCAGTTCTTC. It yields the protein CASSLGISGLIDGQFF.

The chain combines TRBV11-2 with TRBJ2-4; 11 nucleotides agree with TRBD2. The CDR3 contains 16 residues. Germline CDR1 reads SGHAT; CDR2 reads FQNNGV. After removal of 2 bases from V and 3 bases from J, the junction contained 3 bases not matched to a gene. This CDR3 reads CASSLFGTSGKNIQYF. Written as DNA, the CDR3 is TGTGCCAGCAGCTTATTTGGGACTAGCGGCAAAAACATTCAGTACTTC.

The rearrangement joins TRBV12-3 or TRBV12-4 to TRBJ2-7; D unresolved. CDR3 length equals 13 residues. Trimming removed 6 bases at V and 0 bases at J, with 9 bases between. The CDR3 is CASRTRGSYEQYF. The DNA for the CDR3 is TGTGCCAGCAGGACACGTGGCTCCTACGAGCAGTACTTC.

V is TRBV7-6 and J is TRBJ2-5, with 7 positions matching TRBD2. V lost 1 base, J lost 4 bases, and 6 bases stayed unmatched. Germline assignment: CDR1 SGHVS and CDR2 FNYEAQ. CDR3 length equals 15 residues. This CDR3 is CASSLGSREGETQYF. CDR3 bases: TGTGCCAGCAGCTTAGGGTCCAGGGAGGGAGAGACCCAGTACTTC.

This clonotype was observed a few times. The V gene is TRBV7-8, the J gene TRBJ2-5, with D uncertain. Trimming shortened V by 6 bases and J by 2 bases, and 13 bases separated the two germline ends. CDR1 and CDR2 (germline): SGHVS, FQNEAQ. CDR3 length equals 14 residues. Written as DNA, the CDR3 is TGTGCCAGCAGTCTAGGACGGAGACAAGAGACCCAGTACTTC. It translates to CASSLGRRQETQYF.

DNA for the CDR3: TGCAGTGCGCGGCCTCCGGGGGGGGACACAGATACGCAGTATTTT. As protein: CSARPPGGDTDTQYF. J is TRBJ2-3 and V is TRBV20-1; TRBD2 matches 8 bases. The CDR3 is made up of 15 amino acids. Germline V gene data show CDR1 as DFQATT and CDR2 as SNEGSKA (reference sequence). Trimming cost V 6 bases and J 2 bases; bases outside gene matches: 10.

J is TRBJ2-3 and V is TRBV11-2; D gene uncertain. The CDR3 covers 15 residues. CDR1 is SGHAT, CDR2 FQNNGV, per germline. The ends were cut back, 7 bases at V and 3 bases at J, with 17 bases in the middle. The CDR3 nucleotides are TGTGCCAGCAACCATCGGGTAGCCAGTACAGATACGCAGTATTTT. This encodes CASNHRVASTDTQYF.

The CDR3 coding sequence is TGTGCCAGCAGCTTCAATGCCGGGCATGGCTACACCTTC. It yields the protein CASSFNAGHGYTF. J is TRBJ1-2 and V is TRBV7-9, with no clear D. V shed 3 bases and J shed 6 bases, with 11 bases lying between them. The CDR3 is made up of 13 amino acids. Per the germline V gene, CDR1 is SEHNR and CDR2 is FQNEAQ (reference sequence).

This clonotype was seen a single time. A much larger clone differs from this one at a single base, so this may be a read error. The rearrangement links TRBV25-1 to TRBJ2-5, with 10 bases that match TRBD1. Germline assignment: CDR1 MGHDK and CDR2 SYGVNS. The CDR3 is 16 amino acids. The chain's CDR3 is CVSSEPGQGSSETQYF. The DNA for the CDR3 is TGTGTCAGCAGTGAACCGGGACAGGGGAGTTCGGAGACCCAGTACTTC.

In its sample, this clonotype was seen a few times. V gene TRBV20-1 combines with J gene TRBJ1-6; possible D gene TRBD1, 6 bases. The CDR3 consists of 13 residues. From germline, CDR1 is DFQATT and CDR2 SNEGSKA (reference sequence). The V gene lost 6 bases and the J gene lost 10 bases, with 16 bases spanning the gap. The CDR3 coding sequence is TGCAGTGCCAACCTACAGGGTTTATCACCCCTCCACTTT. Protein sequence: CSANLQGLSPLHF.

This chain uses TRBV7-9 with TRBJ1-1, with TRBD1 matching 8 bases. From germline, CDR1 is SEHNR and CDR2 FQNEAQ (reference sequence). This CDR3 region has 14 residues. V dropped 5 bases and J dropped 6; count of bases not matched to a gene: 8. The CDR3 region is CASSPGQGRAEAFF. CDR3 coding DNA: TGTGCCAGCAGCCCTGGACAGGGACGCGCTGAAGCTTTCTTT.

The rearrangement joins TRBV6-1 to TRBJ1-1; tentatively, D is TRBD1 (5 bases). Trimming left V 5 bases short and J 3 bases short, with 10 bases between. Per germline, CDR1 MNHNS and CDR2 SASEGT. CDR3 length: 13 amino acids. The CDR3 loop reads CASSRWGHTEAFF. CDR3 coding DNA: TGTGCCAGCAGTAGGTGGGGACACACTGAAGCTTTCTTT.

The rearrangement links TRBV9 to TRBJ1-2; 7 bases fit TRBD1. Germline V gives CDR1 SGDLS, CDR2 YYNGEE. The CDR3 length is 15 residues. V trimming: 2 bases; J trimming: 6 bases; junction bases outside the gene matches: 10. The CDR3 loop reads CASSVDRVQENGYTF. The CDR3 DNA follows: TGTGCCAGCAGCGTTGACAGGGTACAGGAGAATGGCTACACCTTC. The variable domain in full, with the rest retrieved from reference TRBV9 and TRBJ1-2, is DSGVTQTPKHLITATGQRVTLRCSPRSGDLSVYWYQQSLDQGLQFLIQYYNGEERAKGNILERFSAQQFPDLHSELNLSSLELGDSALYFCASSVDRVQENGYTFGSGTRLTVV.

V is TRBV18 and J is TRBJ2-1; 12 nucleotides agree with TRBD2. The ends lost 8 bases at V and 6 bases at J; junction bases unmatched: 5. This CDR3 is 14 amino acids long. Germline assignment: CDR1 KGHSH and CDR2 LQKENI. The CDR3 bases are TGTGCCAGCCAGAGGACTAGCGGGGTCAATGAGCAGTTCTTC. It yields the protein CASQRTSGVNEQFF. The variable domain in full, completed from reference TRBV18 and TRBJ2-1, reads NAGVMQNPRHLVRRRGQEARLRCSPMKGHSHVYWYRQLPEEGLKFMVYLQKENIIDESGMPKERFSAEFPKEGPSILRIQQVVRGDSAAYFCASQRTSGVNEQFFGPGTRLTVL.

The rearrangement joins TRBV11-2 to TRBJ2-7, with D possibly being TRBD1 or TRBD2 (5 bases each). The germline CDR1 and CDR2 sequences are SGHAT and FQNNGV. V lost 3 bases and J lost 6, with 15 bases in between. The CDR3 sequence is 14 residues long. The CDR3 loop reads CASSFGGPVAEQYF. CDR3 sequence (DNA): TGTGCCAGCAGCTTTGGGGGTCCGGTCGCCGAGCAGTACTTC.

The chain uses TRBV12-3 or TRBV12-4 and TRBJ1-5, with D perhaps TRBD1 (5 bases). The CDR3 extends over 15 amino acids. V shed 5 bases and J shed 1 base, with 12 bases lying between them. The CDR3 protein is CASSTTPGSNQPQHF. For the CDR3, the DNA is TGTGCCAGCAGTACAACCCCAGGGAGCAATCAGCCCCAGCATTTT.

The chain employs TRBV5-6 and TRBJ2-5; D is possibly TRBD1 or TRBD2 (6 bases each). The CDR3 is made up of 19 amino acids. V lost 2 bases and J 3 bases, leaving 26 bases between the germline ends. Germline CDR1 SGHDT, CDR2 YYEEEE. The CDR3 DNA reads as TGTGCCAGCAGCTTCGCACCGTCCAGTGGGTGGGGGGCTGAAGAGACCCAGTACTTC. Encoded protein: CASSFAPSSGWGAEETQYF.

This clonotype was detected only a few times. The genes are TRBV10-1 and TRBJ2-2, with D possibly being TRBD2 (6 bases). The CDR3 is made up of 15 amino acids. Germline V gene sequence: CDR1 WNHNN, CDR2 SYGVQD (reference sequence). V was trimmed by 3 bases and J by 4 bases, leaving 12 bases between them. The CDR3 DNA reads as TGCGCCAGCAGTGAATGGGGGGTGAGCACCGGGGAGCTGTTTTTT. Its protein product is CASSEWGVSTGELFF.

This clonotype was seen more than once but under ten times. The chain links TRBV7-2 to TRBJ2-1; perhaps TRBD1 as D (5 bases). Trimming took off 4 bases at V and 5 bases at J, with 9 bases between the two ends. Per germline, CDR1 SGHTA and CDR2 FQGNSA. The CDR3 has 13 residues. CDR3 bases: TGTGCCAGCAGCTCCAGGGCGGACAATGAGCAGTTCTTC. Translated: CASSSRADNEQFF.

A word on this clonotype: Its ends do not fully match the called genes, so a read error is possible. The chain combines TRBV20-1 with TRBJ1-5; perhaps TRBD1 as D (6 bases). CDR1 is DFQATT, CDR2 SNEGSKA, per germline (reference sequence). CDR3 length: 13 amino acids. CDR3 coding DNA: TGCAGTGCTAGATCGGACAGCAATCGGCCCCAGCATTTT. This encodes CSARSDSNRPQHF.